Presented here are 5 T cell receptor beta chains from one specimen sequenced in a study of shared clonotypes between healthy human individuals. The protocol was immunoSEQ multiplex PCR, while the TCRdb copy is restricted to in-frame clones and leaves out a portion. This table has about 2.3 million clones, 85% to 95% appearing once. Sequenced sample: naive CD4+ T cells from PBMCs. Subset noted: CD45RA+ positively selected. Receptors originate from a young man in good health. Some clones in this sample may be carry-over from other donors' samples.

The gene calls are TRBV18 and TRBJ1-4; TRBD1 matches at 7 bases. J gave up 6 bases and V 3 bases, and 7 bases lay outside the gene matches. Germline lookup yields CDR1 KGHSH and CDR2 LQKENI. The CDR3 sequence is 15 residues long. As DNA, the CDR3 is TGTGCCAGCTCACCTGGGGACAGATATGATGAAAAACTGTTTTTT. It translates to CASSPGDRYDEKLFF.

The V call is TRBV9, the J call TRBJ2-1; 7 positions match TRBD2. CDR1 and CDR2 from the germline V gene are SGDLS and YYNGEE. This CDR3 has 15 residues. V gave up 7 bases and J gave up 2 bases; unmatched junction bases: 9. The CDR3 bases are TGTGCCAGCGCCGCCAGACTAGCTACCTACAATGAGCAGTTCTTC. Translating it yields CASAARLATYNEQFF.

As regards this clone: Other DNA sequences of this sample code for an identical CDR3. The chain employs TRBV5-1 and TRBJ2-7; possibly TRBD1 for D (5 bases). Germline V gives CDR1 SGHRS, CDR2 YFSETQ. The CDR3 is made up of 12 amino acids. The ends were cut back, 4 bases at V and 4 bases at J, with 9 bases in the middle. The CDR3 DNA follows: TGCGCCAGCAGCCTCTCAGGGTACGAGCAGTACTTC. This gives the protein CASSLSGYEQYF.

CDR3 sequence: CASSLVAPDTQYF. DNA of the CDR3: TGTGCCAGCAGCTTAGTAGCCCCAGATACGCAGTATTTT. The chain has TRBV7-6 and TRBJ2-3; D remains ambiguous. Per germline, CDR1 SGHVS and CDR2 FNYEAQ. This CDR3 region has 13 residues. V dropped 1 base and J dropped 4 bases, with 6 bases sitting between them.

This chain connects TRBV18 to TRBJ2-1, with TRBD2 as a possible D gene (5 bases). The CDR3 length is 15 residues. The germline CDR1 and CDR2 sequences are KGHSH and LQKENI. Trimming pared 1 base from V and 5 bases from J, leaving 12 bases between. The CDR3 region has the DNA TGTGCCAGCTCACCACGAGGCGTAGCGAACAATGAGCAGTTCTTC. Translation gives CASSPRGVANNEQFF. Supplemented by reference TRBV18 and TRBJ2-1, the full variable domain reads NAGVMQNPRHLVRRRGQEARLRCSPMKGHSHVYWYRQLPEEGLKFMVYLQKENIIDESGMPKERFSAEFPKEGPSILRIQQVVRGDSAAYFCASSPRGVANNEQFFGPGTRLTVL.